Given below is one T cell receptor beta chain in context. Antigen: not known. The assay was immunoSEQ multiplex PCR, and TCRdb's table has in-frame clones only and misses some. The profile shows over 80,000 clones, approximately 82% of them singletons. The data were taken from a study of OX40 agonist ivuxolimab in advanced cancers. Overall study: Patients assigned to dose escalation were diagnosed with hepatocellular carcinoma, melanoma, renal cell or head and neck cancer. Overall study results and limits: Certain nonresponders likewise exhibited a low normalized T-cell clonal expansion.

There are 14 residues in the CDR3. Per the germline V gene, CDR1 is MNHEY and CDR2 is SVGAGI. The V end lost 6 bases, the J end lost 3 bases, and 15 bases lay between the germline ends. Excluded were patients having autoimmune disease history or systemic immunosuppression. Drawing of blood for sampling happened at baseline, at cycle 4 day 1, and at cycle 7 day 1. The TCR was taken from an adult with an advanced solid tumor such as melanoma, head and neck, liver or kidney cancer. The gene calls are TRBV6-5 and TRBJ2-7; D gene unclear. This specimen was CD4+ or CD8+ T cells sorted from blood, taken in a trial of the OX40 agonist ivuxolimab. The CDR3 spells CASSPRRLVYEQYF. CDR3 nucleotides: TGTGCCAGCAGCCCCCGCCGGCTGGTCTACGAGCAGTACTTC.